This is a list of T cell receptor beta chains from one sample in a study of cytomegalovirus exposure and HLA in healthy donors. The data were produced by immunoSEQ multiplex PCR, yet TCRdb's version contains in-frame clones alone and is incomplete. The sample has under 150,000 clones, roughly 80% seen once; the top ten hold about 4%. Sequenced input: PBMCs. These receptors originate from a woman aged 40 to 49 in good health and CMV-seronegative. Each CDR3 is given with its conserved first and last residue. The order of the fields is D gene, J gene, V gene, clone size, CDR3 DNA, CDR3 protein. The D gene is left open where the match is weak. Some rows have no size entry. The others give once, few or many, or a class for an expanded clone.

>NA|TRBJ2-5|TRBV11-2|NA
TGTGCCAGCAGCTTAGGATCGGCTAGGGGGGAGGGAAAGACCCAGTACTTC
CASSLGSARGEGKTQYF
>NA|TRBJ1-2|TRBV4-1|NA
TGCGCCAGCAGCCAAGGCAGGTCTCCCTTAGTCTATGGCTACACCTTC
CASSQGRSPLVYGYTF
>NA|TRBJ2-7|TRBV4-1|NA
TGCGCCAGCAGCCAACCAGGGGCCTACGAGCAGTACTTC
CASSQPGAYEQYF
>NA|TRBJ2-3|TRBV13|NA
TGTGCCAGCAGCCAACATTCGGGAACAGATACGCAGTATTTT
CASSQHSGTDTQYF
>NA|TRBJ1-6|TRBV2|NA
TGTGCCAGCAGTCCGGGGAGGAATTCACCCCTCCACTTT
CASSPGRNSPLHF
>NA|TRBJ2-3|TRBV20-1|NA
TGCAGTGCAACTAGGGATACGCAGTATTTT
CSATRDTQYF
>NA|TRBJ2-1|TRBV7-9|NA
TGTGCCAGCAGCTTAGTAGATCATGAGCAGTTCTTC
CASSLVDHEQFF
>TRBD2|TRBJ2-2|TRBV6-1|NA
TGTGCCAGCAGTGAGGGGGGGTCGGCGGTGGACACCGGGGAGCTGTTTTTT
CASSEGGSAVDTGELFF
>TRBD1|TRBJ2-7|TRBV10-3|NA
TGTGCCATCAGTGAGCCCAGGGGGCAGGGGGCCTACGAGCAGTACTTC
CAISEPRGQGAYEQYF
>TRBD2|TRBJ2-1|TRBV6-5|NA
TGTGCCAGCACCCAATGGGAGGGTAATGAGCAGTTCTTC
CASTQWEGNEQFF
>TRBD1|TRBJ2-3|TRBV4-2|NA
TGTGCCAGCAGCCAGGGGGACAGCTCGAAAGATACGCAGTATTTT
CASSQGDSSKDTQYF
>TRBD1|TRBJ1-1|TRBV11-3|NA
TGTGCCAGCAGCCATGGGACAGGGAGTGAAGCTTTCTTT
CASSHGTGSEAFF
>NA|TRBJ2-7|TRBV4-3|once
TGCGCCAGCAGCCAAGGTGAAGGCCTCTCGGGGGAGCAGTACTTC
CASSQGEGLSGEQYF